This entry describes one T cell receptor (beta chain). The study recruited people aged roughly 18 to 100 years across about 25 US areas. Exposed enrollees had met someone with a PCR-confirmed or clinician-diagnosed COVID-19 case at some point within the 2 weeks before study entry. Source study methods: Reference gene primer amplification in the assay estimated nucleated cell counts. Method: immunoSEQ multiplex PCR; TCRdb's copy keeps in-frame clones and lacks some. V and J calls and clone size are given by that table; D and trimming were obtained from the DNA. The repertoire consists of 200,000 to 250,000 clones, with 80% to 90% occurring once and the leading ten covering around 3.8%. This record comes from a study of blood T cell repertoires in COVID-19. The CDR3 totals 14 residues. Germline CDR1 reads MGHRA; CDR2 reads YSYEKL. V lost 4 bases to trimming and J lost 1 base, with 10 bases between them.

This sequence joins TRBV4-1 and TRBJ1-1; D gene uncertain. This TCR was recovered from a woman aged 25-40 years who had been exposed to COVID-19. Sequenced input: PBMCs or T cells enriched from blood (not recorded which). As DNA, the CDR3 is TGCGCCAGCAGCCCAACACAACCGAACACTGAAGCTTTCTTT. Its protein product is CASSPTQPNTEAFF.